Sequencing of this T cell receptor beta chain was carried out in a study of T cells in Graves' hyperthyroidism and ophthalmopathy. Overall study context: Once the initial diagnosis was made, peripheral blood was obtained before any treatment. Study-wide results and caveats: In blood, most of the thyroid clonotypes expanded above 0.001 were also present.

The table lists this clonotype with many counts. Its target is unknown. The length of the CDR3 is 15 residues. Per the germline V gene, CDR1 is MNHEY and CDR2 is SVGEGT. With V trimmed by 5 bases and J by 4 bases, 10 bases remained unmatched. TCR beta CDR3 regions were amplified from RNA. Primed by the HTBI set, a first-round RT-PCR was run on the TCR CDR3. TCRdb reprocessed the multiplex PCR reads via MiXCR and lists one record per CDR3 protein. In the table there are 500,000 to 800,000 distinct CDR3 sequences, about 14% of which are singletons. Lactation, pregnancy, other autoimmune disease or uncontrolled infection excluded patients. 9.5 to 10 ml fresh peripheral blood yielded the PBMCs.

The chain couples TRBV6-2 or TRBV6-3 to TRBJ2-5; 7 bases align to TRBD1. Sequenced input: blood. The TCR was taken from a woman aged 45-65 years with Graves' ophthalmopathy. CDR3 protein: CASSPNRGVGETQYF. CDR3 nucleotides: TGTGCCAGCAGTCCGAACAGGGGTGTAGGAGAGACCCAGTACTTC.